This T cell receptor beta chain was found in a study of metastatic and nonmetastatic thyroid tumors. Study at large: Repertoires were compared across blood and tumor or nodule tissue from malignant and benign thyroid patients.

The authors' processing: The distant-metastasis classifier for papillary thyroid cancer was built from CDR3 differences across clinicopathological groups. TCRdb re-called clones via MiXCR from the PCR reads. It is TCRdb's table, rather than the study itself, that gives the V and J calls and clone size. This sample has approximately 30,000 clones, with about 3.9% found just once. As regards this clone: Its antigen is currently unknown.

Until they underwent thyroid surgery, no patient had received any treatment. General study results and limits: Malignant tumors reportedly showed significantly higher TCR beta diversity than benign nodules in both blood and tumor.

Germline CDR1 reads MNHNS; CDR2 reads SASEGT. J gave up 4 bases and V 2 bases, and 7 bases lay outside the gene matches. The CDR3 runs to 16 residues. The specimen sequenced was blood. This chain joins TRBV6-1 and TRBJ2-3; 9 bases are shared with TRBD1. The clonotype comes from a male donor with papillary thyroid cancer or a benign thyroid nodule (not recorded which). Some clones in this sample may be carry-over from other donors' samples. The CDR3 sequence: CASSELQGATADTQYF. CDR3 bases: TGTGCCAGCAGTGAACTACAGGGGGCGACCGCAGATACGCAGTATTTT.